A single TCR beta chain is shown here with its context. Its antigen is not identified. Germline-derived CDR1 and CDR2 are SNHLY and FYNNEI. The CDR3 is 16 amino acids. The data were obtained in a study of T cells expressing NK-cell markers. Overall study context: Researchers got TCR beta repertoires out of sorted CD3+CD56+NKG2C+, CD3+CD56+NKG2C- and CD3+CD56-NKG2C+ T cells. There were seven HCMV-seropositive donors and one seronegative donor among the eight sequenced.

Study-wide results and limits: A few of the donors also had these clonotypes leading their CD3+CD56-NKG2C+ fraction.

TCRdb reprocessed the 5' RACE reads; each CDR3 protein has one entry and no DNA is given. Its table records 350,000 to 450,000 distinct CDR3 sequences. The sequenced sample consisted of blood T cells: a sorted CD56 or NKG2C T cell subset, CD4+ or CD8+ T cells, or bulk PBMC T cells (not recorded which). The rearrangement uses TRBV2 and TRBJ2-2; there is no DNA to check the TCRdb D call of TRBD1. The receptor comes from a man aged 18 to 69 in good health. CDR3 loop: CASSPVGASNTGELFF.